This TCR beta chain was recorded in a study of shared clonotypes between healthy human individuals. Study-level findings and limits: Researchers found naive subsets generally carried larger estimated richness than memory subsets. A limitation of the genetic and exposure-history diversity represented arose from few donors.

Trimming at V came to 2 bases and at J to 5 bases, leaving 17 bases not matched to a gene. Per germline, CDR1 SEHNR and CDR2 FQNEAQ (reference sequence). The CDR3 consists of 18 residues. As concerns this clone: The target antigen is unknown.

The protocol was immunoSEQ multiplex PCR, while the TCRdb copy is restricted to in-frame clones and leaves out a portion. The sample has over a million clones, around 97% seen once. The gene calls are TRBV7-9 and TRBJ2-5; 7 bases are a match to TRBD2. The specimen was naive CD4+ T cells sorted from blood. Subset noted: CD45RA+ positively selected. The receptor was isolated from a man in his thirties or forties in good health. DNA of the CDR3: TGTGCCAGCAGCTTACAGGCTTGGGGGAGGGCCTTGCGGGAGACCCAGTACTTC. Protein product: CASSLQAWGRALRETQYF.